This T cell receptor (beta chain) was recovered during a study of shared clonotypes between healthy human individuals (dated by TCRdb to the early 2020s). In terms of the full investigation: The cohort included a few men and two women between 18 and 49 years of age. For each donor, CD4 naive and CD4 memory were each given three plates, CD8 naive was given two plates, and CD8 memory was given one plate. The study deeply sequenced blood TCR repertoires of several healthy adults to estimate repertoire size and the extent of clonotype sharing between individuals. Libraries were prepared and TCR repertoires were sequenced by different laboratories using diverse techniques, in order to increase sequencing depth and limit assay-specific biases. Per donor, leukapheresis produced somewhere between about 0.9 and 9.5 billion PBMCs.

Using the deep immunoSEQ assay, multiplex PCR amplified TCR CDR3 regions from genomic DNA. For each cell subset, the extracted genomic DNA was distributed evenly across all wells of several immunoSEQ 96-well plates, and each plate served as one replicate. For sorted subsets, roughly 0.2 ug genomic DNA, equal to tens of thousands of T cell genomes, was loaded into each replicate PCR. The purified libraries were quantified using a Qubit 3.0 fluorometer, sized with a Bioanalyzer 2100, and then quantified again using the KAPA Library Quantification kit. Every immunoSEQ 96-well plate was sequenced on a separate single-read 150-cycle Illumina NextSeq 550 flow cell. The paper's processing steps were these. Because the immunoSEQ output held only junctional sequences and lacked quality scores, the filtering could not match the filtering applied to full-length reads. To assign V/J genes and CDR3, sequences were annotated using PyIR, a Python wrapper for IgBLAST v1.9, with IMGT germline references. Reads with weak V/J assignments (E-value above 1e-6), missing CDR3, stop codons, out-of-frame junctions, or ambiguous translated residues were removed. V3J clonotypes were defined as sequences sharing the same inferred V gene, J gene, and CDR3 amino acid sequence. The percentage overlap between two repertoires was calculated by dividing the number of shared unique clonotypes by the size of the smaller repertoire. Repertoire richness was assessed with RTK rarefaction, the Chao1 estimator, and Recon v2.1 estimates of unobserved clonotypes. Generation probabilities for all TCRbeta clonotypes obtained by the gDNA method from several donors were computed using OLGA. What TCRdb holds here is the immuneACCESS table cut down to in-frame rearrangements. Part of the clones is not present; checked against another copy, under half of the missing clones reflect an unresolved V gene, and the others are unexplained. V and J calls and clone size are as listed in that table; D and trimming were resolved from the DNA. The sample contains 2.3 million or so clones, roughly 93% of them found a single time. About 0.37% of the sample is in the top ten clones.

Concerning this clone itself: No cognate antigen has been identified for it. No base-level quality is on record; no much larger clone is a single base apart.

Paper-wide results and their limitations: Sampling was restricted to blood, and TCR repertoires in tissue are likely to differ from TCR repertoires in blood. Pairwise subsampling led to the expectation that sequencing depth would affect the degree of clonotype sharing among donors. Larger estimated clonotype richness was generally found for naive subsets than for memory subsets. Compared with non-shared clonotypes, the clonotypes found in all four sorted-subset donors had higher generation probabilities. Across several donors, approximately 5% of naive CD4, roughly 3.8% of naive CD8, 2.3% of memory CD4, and under 0.45% of memory CD8 clonotypes were shared. Because the study included a small number of donors, the genetic and exposure-history diversity represented was limited. Even with the large sequencing depth, rarefaction of the sorted-subset datasets indicated that sequencing was incomplete.

Donors were healthy HIV-negative adults with no recently reported acute infections or vaccinations. Every donor was a Caucasian adult living in Nashville, Tennessee, USA. Magnetic negative selection was used to enrich CD4+ T cells, after which naive cells were positively selected on CD45RA and the negative fraction became the memory subset. After blood collection by leukapheresis, PBMCs were isolated using Ficoll-Histopaque density gradient centrifugation and then cryopreserved in the vapor phase of liquid nitrogen. Analytical flow cytometry was used to check the purity and quantity of each magnetically sorted T cell population. From each sorted fraction, genomic DNA was isolated and quantified by UV absorbance on a Nanodrop 2000c. The sequence was obtained from a man aged 18 to 30 in good health. Some clones in this sample may be carry-over from other donors' samples. Sequenced: naive CD4+ T cells from PBMCs. Taken with the paper, the label for cell subset or site translates to: CD45RA+ positively selected.

CDR3 protein: CASIYRGRLNYGYTF. The DNA sequence is given as TGCGCCAGCATATACCGTGGACGGTTGAACTATGGCTACACCTTC. The rearrangement joined TRBV5-1 to TRBJ1-2; the D gene is not confidently resolved. Between the V and J ends, shortened by 6 bases and 2 bases respectively, the junction contains 17 bases. The CDR3, cysteine through phenylalanine, is 15 amino acids long. The read is trimmed to its CDR3 DNA, 45 bases read in frame from base 1. CDR1 and CDR2, per the germline V gene, are SGHRS and YFSETQ.